This T cell receptor (beta chain) was identified in a study of Ad26.COV2.S vaccination and SARS-CoV-2 variants (dated by TCRdb to about 2021). Study-level background: Vaccine-arm donors were drawn from COV1001, a multicentre, randomized, double-blind, placebo-controlled phase I-IIa trial of Ad26.COV2.S in healthy adults. Throughout the experiments and outcome assessment, investigators stayed blinded to trial group allocation. Dosing of Ad26.COV2.S was intramuscular, at either 5x10^10 or 1x10^11 viral particles, delivered as one shot or as two shots spaced 56 days apart. The specificity and breadth of SARS-CoV-2-reactive T cell receptors after Ad26.COV2.S vaccination were assessed by TCRbeta repertoire sequencing. Trial participants were randomized into five groups of five: low-dose or high-dose Ad26.COV2.S given once or twice, or placebo on both occasions. The TCR-sequenced set comprised approximately 32 samples: around 20 Ad26.COV2.S vaccine recipients, 5 placebo recipients and 8 SARS-CoV-2 convalescent individuals.

Notes on this clone: No antigen is known for it. No qualities accompany the bases; no much larger clone lies one base away.

The germline V gene gives CDR1 as SNHLY and CDR2 as FYNNEI. The CDR3 measures 13 amino acids from cysteine to phenylalanine. Here the CDR3 DNA is all that survives: 39 bases in frame from base 1. Trimming takes 6 bases off V and 12 bases off J; junction bases not matched to a gene: 8. Read against the paper, the sample's treatment or condition label means: around 19 received Ad26.COV2.S at low or high dose, single or two shots; 5 received placebo; per-sample allocation not given. Repertoires of vaccine and placebo recipients were sequenced from samples collected on day 63 after the first injection. Cohort 1b enrolled 25 or so adults aged 18-55 years at a single site in Boston, USA, between 29 July and 7 August 2020. Ad26.COV2.S was a replication-incompetent adenovirus type 26 vector expressing a prefusion-stabilized SARS-CoV-2 spike protein from the original Wuhan strain. The immunoSEQ Assay was the method used to sequence TCRbeta CDR3 regions. After extraction, genomic DNA underwent amplification by bias-controlled multiplex PCR, followed by high-throughput sequencing. On the authors' methods: To quantify the absolute abundance of every unique TCRbeta CDR3 region, sequences were collapsed and filtered. T cell fraction was estimated by normalizing TCRbeta template counts to usable DNA, with usable DNA measured through amplification of reference genes found in all nucleated cells. Repertoire TCRs were annotated as SARS-CoV-2-specific when V gene, CDR3 amino acid sequence and J gene were exactly matched to a known reactive TCR set. The reference SARS-CoV-2 TCR set was obtained from MIRA and was filtered for enrichment in COVID-19-positive ImmuneCODE repertoires, whereby public or cross-reactive TCRs were removed. Using the MIRA antigens, annotated TCRs were further analysed by specific ORF or by position within an ORF. Breadth was defined as annotated unique rearrangements over total unique productive rearrangements; depth was the summed frequency of those rearrangements. Two-sided Wilcoxon rank-sum tests were applied when comparing TCR breadth between groups. TCRdb holds this immuneACCESS table with in-frame rearrangements only. Some clones are missing; in checked studies, unresolved V genes explain under half, and the rest has no known cause. D and trimming come from the DNA, and the V and J calls and clone size come from that table. The sample data list about 320,000 clones, and 70% to 90% of these were observed just once. The leading ten clones occupy under 2% of the sample.

Here is what the overall study found, with its caveats: Vaccine and placebo recipients had similar non-spike TCR breadth, a finding consistent with the vaccine containing only spike. Higher spike-specific TCR breadth was observed in Ad26.COV2.S recipients than in placebo recipients (P = 0.0014). It was noted by the authors that total T cell responses may have been underestimated by the TCR breadth and depth analyses. Comparing responses between vaccine doses or regimens was not something the study was powered to do. After vaccination, spike-specific CD8+ and CD4+ T cell responses were reported to show substantial breadth.

Material: peripheral blood, obtained in a trial of Ad26.COV2.S vaccine versus placebo. The sequence was collected from a person aged 18-65 years who received the Ad26.COV2.S COVID-19 vaccine or a placebo. Recombination connected TRBV2 to TRBJ2-1; 10 bases in the junction line up with TRBD2. The DNA sequence follows: TGTGCCAGCAGCTCCACTAGCGGGGCGGTGCAGTTCTTC. This gives the protein CASSSTSGAVQFF.